This T cell receptor (beta chain) is from a study of T cells after somatic rescue of genetic block. With 4 bases removed from V and 3 bases from J, the gap between germline ends came to 25 bases. CDR1 SGHNT and CDR2 YENEEA come from the germline V gene. The CDR3 has 18 amino acids. The protocol was immunoSEQ multiplex PCR, while the TCRdb copy is restricted to in-frame clones and leaves out a portion. The data contain roughly 10,000 clones, around two thirds of them singletons. This clonotype originated in a boy aged 10-17 years. Sequenced material: peripheral blood mononuclear cells (PBMCs). The chain carries TRBV11-3 and TRBJ2-7; possibly TRBD2 for D (5 bases). CDR3 region: CASSSSRVASYLIYEQYF. The CDR3 bases are TGTGCCAGCAGCTCTAGCCGGGTGGCCAGCTACCTAATCTACGAGCAGTACTTC.